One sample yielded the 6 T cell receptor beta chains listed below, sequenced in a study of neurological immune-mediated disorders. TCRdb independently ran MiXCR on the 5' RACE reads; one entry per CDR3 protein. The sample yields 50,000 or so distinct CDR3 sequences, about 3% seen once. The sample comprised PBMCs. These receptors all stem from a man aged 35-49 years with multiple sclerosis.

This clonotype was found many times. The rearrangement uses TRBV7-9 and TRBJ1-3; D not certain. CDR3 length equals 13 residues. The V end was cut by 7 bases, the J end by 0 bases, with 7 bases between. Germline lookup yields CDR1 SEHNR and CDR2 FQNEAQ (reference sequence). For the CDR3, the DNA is TGTGCCAGCAACACCGGCTCTGGAAACACCATATATTTT. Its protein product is CASNTGSGNTIYF.

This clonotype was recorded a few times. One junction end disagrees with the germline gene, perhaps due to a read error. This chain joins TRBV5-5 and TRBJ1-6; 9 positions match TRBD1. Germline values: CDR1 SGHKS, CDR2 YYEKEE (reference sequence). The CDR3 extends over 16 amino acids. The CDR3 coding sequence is TGTGCCAGCAGCTTGGCCGGGACAGGGAAAGAATCACCCCTCAACTTT. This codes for CASSLAGTGKESPLNF.

The DNA for the CDR3 is TGCAGTGCTAGACAGGGGGATCAGCCCCAGCATTTT. The encoded protein is CSARQGDQPQHF. The rearrangement joins TRBV20-1 to TRBJ1-5; 7 bases are a match to TRBD1. V shed 2 bases, J shed 5 bases, and the junction held 0 bases outside the gene matches. This CDR3 contains 12 residues. Germline CDR1 reads DFQATT; CDR2 reads SNEGSKA (reference sequence).

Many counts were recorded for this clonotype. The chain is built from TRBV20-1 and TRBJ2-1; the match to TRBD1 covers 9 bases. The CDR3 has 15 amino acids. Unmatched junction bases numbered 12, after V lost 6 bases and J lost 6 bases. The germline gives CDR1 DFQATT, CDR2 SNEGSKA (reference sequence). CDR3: CSASTGGALSNEQFF. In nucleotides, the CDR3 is TGCAGTGCATCGACAGGGGGGGCGTTGTCCAATGAGCAGTTCTTC.

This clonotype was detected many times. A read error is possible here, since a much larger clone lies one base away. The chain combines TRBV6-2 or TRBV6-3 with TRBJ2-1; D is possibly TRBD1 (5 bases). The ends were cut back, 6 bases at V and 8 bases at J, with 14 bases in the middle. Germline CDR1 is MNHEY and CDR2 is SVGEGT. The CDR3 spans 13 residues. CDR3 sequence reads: CASSPTLGHEQFF. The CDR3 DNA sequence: TGTGCCAGCAGCCCCACCCTGGGGCATGAGCAGTTCTTC.

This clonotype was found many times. CDR3 amino acids: CATSDRTGGTYNEQFF. CDR3 coding DNA: TGTGCCACCAGTGACCGAACAGGGGGCACCTACAATGAGCAGTTCTTC. The rearrangement links TRBV24-1 to TRBJ2-1, with 9 positions matching TRBD1. The germline V gene encodes CDR1 KGHDR and CDR2 SFDVKD. V dropped 4 bases and J dropped 2; count of bases not matched to a gene: 5. The CDR3 is made up of 16 amino acids.